The source of this T cell receptor beta chain is a study of cytomegalovirus exposure and HLA in healthy donors (dated by TCRdb to 2015 to 2018). About the full investigation: An earlier analysis of roughly 570 of the donors reported approximately 300 Gb of sequence data and 95 million to 120 million unique TCR beta sequences obtained from about 179 million T cells. Around 330 gigabases of sequencing data and around 80 million unique TCR sequences made up an early release that covered 500 to 650 HLA-typed donors. The genetic ancestry cluster associated with self-reported Caucasian donors included around four fifths of the 350 to 500 genotyped donors. The aim of the study was to test whether cataloging public T cell receptors could identify signatures of past pathogen exposure. The study used immunosequencing to profile the T cell repertoires of more than 650 subjects and linked those repertoires to cytomegalovirus serostatus. Besides the first cohort of some 670 subjects, a separate validation cohort made up of 120 different subjects was used. To predict cytomegalovirus infection status, the study combined high-throughput TCR immunosequencing, statistical association of individual TCRs with disease status, and machine learning. To study patterns of TCR occurrence, a later analysis re-analyzed previously published TCR beta repertoires from around 660 donors and added high-resolution HLA genotyping. Rather than drawing on any new phenotypic data, the later analysis identified candidate immune exposures from TCR beta sequences and the way those sequences occurred across donors. An earlier analysis of some 500 of the donors applied high-throughput TCR beta sequencing to assess whether each TCR beta V gene segment acted as functional or pseudogenic. Donor age, sex, ethnicity and CMV serostatus were compiled alongside the repertoire data. Genome-wide SNP genotypes for about 65% of the 666 donors were used in a later genetic analysis, which treated that subset as a discovery cohort. All discovery cohort repertoires had been generated using a single sequencing platform. HLA typing included class I and class II loci at four-digit resolution. The number of typed donors differed by locus: 629-630 for A, B, C, DRB1 and DQB1; some 500 for DQA1; over 600 for DPA1; and 400 to 480 for DPB1. Because of strong linkage in the cohort, roughly five DR-DQ haplotypes were treated as single units for association and clustering. On average, 235,054 unique TCR beta nucleotide sequences were sequenced per donor among a few hundred genotyped donors of the cohort, with roughly 18% of those sequences being non-productive.

The library was generated by the immunoSEQ multiplex PCR assay. The multiplex PCR relied on a mix of 60 forward primers for TCR Vbeta segments and 13 reverse primers for TCR Jbeta segments. A multiplex PCR assay on genomic DNA amplified the CDR3 region of rearranged TCR beta genes. Amplified TCR beta libraries were sequenced as 87-base-pair reads on the Illumina HiSeq System. The authors' analysis ran thus. Across the 700 or so repertoires, a later analysis counted roughly 77 million unique TCR beta chains, about 10 million of which were shared by at least two donors. Raw reads were error-corrected and collapsed into unique sequences by a nearest-neighbor algorithm in which closely related sequences were merged to remove PCR and sequencing errors. CDR3 sequences were aligned to IMGT reference sequences to assign V, D and J gene segments. For a sequence to be retained, a match of at least six nucleotides to both a V gene segment and a J gene segment was required. Rearrangements were called productive when the CDR3 lacked stop codons and stayed in frame with V and J; all others were non-productive. Following IMGT convention, CDR3 was defined as the stretch from the second conserved V-encoded cysteine to the conserved J-encoded phenylalanine. Sequences without an unambiguous match to a single V gene segment were excluded from the earlier analysis of almost 600 of the donors. An earlier analysis of several hundred of the donors called V segments functional above 56.7% productive rearrangements and segregating when the between-donor standard deviation exceeded 5%. A statistical classification framework was built for diagnosing cytomegalovirus status from the catalog of TCR beta chain sequences. In a later analysis, TCR nucleotide sequences were compared against IMGT/GENE-DB human TR gene sequences so that V and J genes could be assigned. The TCRdist pipeline was used in a later analysis to assign CDR3 sequences and most-parsimonious VDJ recombination scenarios. In a later analysis, each TCR beta chain was defined by its CDR3 amino acid sequence together with its V-gene family, and reads lacking a unique V-gene family were excluded. To address suspected cross-contamination and a sequencing artifact, a later analysis removed some 620 highly shared, low-generation-probability nucleotide sequences. A later analysis calculated a clonal expansion index for each public chain from normalized within-repertoire ranks of inferred template counts. In a later analysis, generation probabilities were computed using a VDJ recombination model fitted to out-of-frame rearrangements, and the results were checked against IGoR. In a later analysis, TCR-TCR, TCR-HLA and TCR-CMV co-occurrence was scored with hypergeometric tests, and a repertoire-size bias correction was applied to TCR pairs. To estimate false discovery rates, a later analysis permuted the HLA or CMV assignments 20 times. A later analysis grouped co-occurring TCRs with DBSCAN, adding TCRdist sequence similarity when clustering within HLA-allele-positive subsets. Co-occurrence clustering excluded repertoires with fewer than 30,000 or more than 120,000 public chains, plus five with anomalous nucleotide sharing. Here the immuneACCESS table is served through TCRdb, limited to in-frame sequences with V and J called. Missing clones are a known gap in these copies; in checked studies unresolved V genes cover under half, and the rest lacks a known reason. V, J and clone size are taken as reported in that table, and D and trimming were inferred from the DNA itself. Within this sample are about 160,000 clones, with 75% to 85% of them counted one time only. The ten largest account for roughly 5% of the sample.

According to the germline V gene, CDR1 reads SGHTA and CDR2 reads FQGTGA. The CDR3 holds 15 amino acids from the cysteine to the phenylalanine. Just the 45-base CDR3 DNA is kept, in frame starting at base 1. Unmatched junction bases come to 4, with V trimmed by 4 bases and J by 0 bases. This clone was seen more than once but under ten times. There is no known antigen for this receptor. Nothing much larger sits one base from this clone, and base qualities are not available. This same CDR3 is encoded by further DNA sequences in the sample. In total, 500 to 700 healthy bone marrow donors made up the cohort. Cohort members were all nominally healthy when sampled, although unrecorded immune exposures were likely present. The donor was CMV seronegative and was included in the group of approximately 350 seronegative cohort members. Every donor gave a peripheral blood sample, and the peripheral blood mononuclear cells from that sample were used for TCR beta sequencing. The Qiagen DNeasy Blood Extraction Kit was used to extract genomic DNA from the blood cell samples.

The full study reports these points: According to the authors, the approach could potentially be generalized to other disease states and immunological phenotypes. In a later analysis, TCR association rates were found to vary across HLA loci, with the most associated TCRs seen for DRB1 alleles and the fewest for HLA-C alleles. The 87-base-pair reads could not distinguish some IMGT-functional V segments, including TRBV6-2 and TRBV6-3, so those segments were excluded. When HLA alleles, especially DR and DQ, strongly co-occurred, attributing TCR associations to individual alleles was difficult. While some public TCRs were present in many individuals, most TCR sequences turned up only very rarely across donors. In a later analysis, some 18,000 TCR beta sequences were associated with specific HLA alleles at a false discovery rate of 0.05. Because counts were too low, fewer than 20 rarely observed V segments, including chromosome 9 orphons, were excluded from the earlier analysis of under 650 of the donors. Linkage disequilibrium might explain the correlated functional status among segregating V segments, but an unknown experimental factor could not be excluded. A later analysis reported that several top co-occurrence clusters appeared linked to parvovirus B19, influenza, CMV and Epstein-Barr virus. In a later analysis, most CMV-associated TCR beta chains were found to appear HLA-restricted, with HLA associations seemingly driven largely by CMV exposure. A group of highly shared sequence variants was considered likely to be a technical artifact of the sequencing pipeline. According to a later genetic analysis, donors in an Asian-associated ancestry cluster had fewer N-insertions in productive TCRs than the approximately 650-donor mean. A total of fewer than 200 TCR beta chains were listed by the study as associated with cytomegalovirus. Compared with equally common non-associated chains, HLA-associated TCR beta chains in a later analysis were more clonally expanded and had lower generation probabilities. A later genetic analysis associated a missense DCLRE1C variant with V-gene and J-gene trimming of TCR beta chains, and an independent cohort replicated the association. The presence/absence analyses assumed that sequencing depth was roughly uniform across donors, and that assumption may not be true. Because HLA typing was missing for some donors at each locus, association tests included only the typed subset. Broadly in line with IMGT annotations, most TCR beta V segments showed up in productive rearrangements about 90% or about 30% of the time in an earlier analysis of approximately 640 of the donors. For the cohort, immune exposure information was limited to CMV serostatus. The classifier was reported to diagnose cytomegalovirus status with high specificity and sensitivity in both the original cohort and the validation cohort. A further reported finding was that TCR beta sequences accurately predicted the HLA-A and HLA-B alleles for most subjects in the first cohort. In vitro tests confirmed that a few of the cytomegalovirus-associated TCR beta chains recognize cytomegalovirus antigens. Only TCR beta chains were sequenced in this cohort, and the absence of alpha or paired-chain data limited detectable features.

The source is a young man in good health and CMV-seronegative. Input material: PBMCs. This chain joins TRBV7-3 to TRBJ2-3, with 7 bases aligning to TRBD2. The base sequence is TGTGCCAGCAGCTCCCTAGCGGTTAGCACAGATACGCAGTATTTT. The translation is CASSSLAVSTDTQYF.